The clone carrying this TCR beta chain came up many times. CDR1 is LGHNA, CDR2 YSLEER, per germline. The CDR3 is 13 amino acids. V dropped 0 bases and J dropped 10 bases, with 10 bases sitting between them. The sample is drawn from a study of low-dose radiotherapy and immunotherapy resistance in tumors. On the study more broadly: With 1 Gy per fraction every two weeks, Cohort 2 accumulated 13 Gy across 26 weeks. Patients received 300 mg of oral aspirin each day across four cycles, commencing on cycle 1 day 1.

TCRs were amplified for roughly 22 PCR cycles with a constant-region primer and V-primer adapter. TCRdb itself ran the reads through MiXCR, one entry per CDR3 protein. The sample carries roughly 50,000 distinct CDR3 sequences, 33% recorded once. Specified time point: after trial treatment. Treatment: LDRT plus nivolumab, ipilimumab, low-dose cyclophosphamide and aspirin (RACIN trial). Donors received a regimen that comprised nivolumab, ipilimumab, aspirin, low-dose cyclophosphamide and low-dose radiotherapy. Enrollment required an advanced solid tumor negative for tumor-infiltrating lymphocytes. V is TRBV4-3 and J is TRBJ2-1; D ambiguous. This receptor was identified in a male donor with rectosigmoid adenocarcinoma. Sequences were derived from PBMCs, sampled after low-dose radiotherapy plus immunotherapy. Here the CDR3 reads CASSQEGGPEQFF. The CDR3 bases are TGCGCCAGCAGCCAAGAGGGCGGACCAGAGCAGTTCTTC.